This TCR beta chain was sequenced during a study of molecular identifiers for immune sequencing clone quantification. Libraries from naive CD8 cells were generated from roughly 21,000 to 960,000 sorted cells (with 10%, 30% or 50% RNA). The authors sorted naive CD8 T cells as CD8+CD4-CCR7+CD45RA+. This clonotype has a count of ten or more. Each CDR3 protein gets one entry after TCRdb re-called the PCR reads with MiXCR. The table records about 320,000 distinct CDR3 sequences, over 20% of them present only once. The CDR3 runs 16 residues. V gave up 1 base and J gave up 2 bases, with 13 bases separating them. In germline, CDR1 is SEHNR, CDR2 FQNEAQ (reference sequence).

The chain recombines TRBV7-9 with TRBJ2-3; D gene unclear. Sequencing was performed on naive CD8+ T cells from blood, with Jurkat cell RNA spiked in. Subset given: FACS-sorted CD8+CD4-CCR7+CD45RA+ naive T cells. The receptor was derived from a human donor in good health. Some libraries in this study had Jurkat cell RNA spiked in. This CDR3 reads CASSLGFGETTDTQYF. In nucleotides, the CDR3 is TGTGCCAGCAGCTTAGGGTTTGGGGAAACCACAGATACGCAGTATTTT.